This T cell receptor (beta chain) was identified in a study of vaccination effects on CD4 cells after COVID-19. Worth noting for this clone: Its specificity is unknown.

Some clones are missing from TCRdb's copy, which holds only in-frame ones; the method was immunoSEQ multiplex PCR. The sample lists under 35,000 clones, 70% to 75% occurring once. ViraFEST expansion of antigen-specific CD4+ T cells with viral peptide pools preceded sequencing. Researchers isolated CD4+ T cells once less than twelve days of culture had elapsed. Either the BNT162b2 or mRNA-1273 vaccine was given to participants in two doses. In the vaccine recipients, nucleocapsid antibodies were negative and there was no prior SARS-CoV-2 infection. Days 3 and 7 saw half the medium replaced with IL-2 medium. Source: CD4+ T cells from PBMCs cultured with HCoV-NL63 spike peptides, taken after COVID-19 vaccination. The receptor was isolated from a human donor who received a COVID-19 vaccine.

In DNA, the CDR3 is TGTGCCAGCAGCGTAGGGGGTCTCTCTGGAAACACCATATATTTT. Protein: CASSVGGLSGNTIYF. V and J are TRBV9 and TRBJ1-3; D gene ambiguous. Per germline, CDR1 SGDLS and CDR2 YYNGEE. The CDR3 contains 15 residues. The V end lost 0 bases, the J end lost 0 bases, and 7 bases lay between the germline ends.